A selection of T cell receptor beta chains follows, all from one sample in a study of blood T cell repertoires in COVID-19. The repertoire was sequenced with immunoSEQ multiplex PCR; TCRdb's copy has only in-frame clones and lacks some. The sample lists some 74,000 clones, around 86% seen once, with 5.5% to 8% in the top ten. Input material: peripheral blood. The origin of the receptors is a man aged 45-60 years with active COVID-19. Both conserved end residues are trimmed from each CDR3.

len: 14
j_gene: TRBJ1-5
v_gene: TRBV2
CDR3aa: ASGLRGVMGNQPQH

len: 15
j_gene: TRBJ2-7
v_gene: TRBV5-8
CDR3aa: ASRPPFMTGYSYEQY

len: 12
j_gene: TRBJ1-6
v_gene: TRBV15
CDR3aa: ATSPGKENSPLH

len: 11
j_gene: TRBJ2-1
v_gene: TRBV4-2
CDR3aa: ASSQVESAEQF

len: 11
j_gene: TRBJ1-5
v_gene: TRBV5-6
CDR3aa: ASSLASNQPQH

len: 11
j_gene: TRBJ2-1
v_gene: TRBV5-1
CDR3aa: ASSIPGSYEQF

len: 14
j_gene: TRBJ2-2
v_gene: TRBV5-5
CDR3aa: ASSGGTVLNTGELF

len: 12
j_gene: TRBJ2-4
v_gene: TRBV6-2/TRBV6-3
CDR3aa: ASSYQRGSDIQY

len: 13
j_gene: TRBJ2-1
v_gene: TRBV9
CDR3aa: ASSVSGRAGNEQF

len: 13
j_gene: TRBJ1-2
v_gene: TRBV5-1
CDR3aa: ASGLARGGSYGYT

len: 14
j_gene: TRBJ2-1
v_gene: TRBV9
CDR3aa: ASSVAGLAGRDEQF

len: 14
j_gene: TRBJ2-5
v_gene: TRBV5-1
CDR3aa: ASSQRPTGGEETQY

len: 11
j_gene: TRBJ2-5
v_gene: TRBV12-3/TRBV12-4
CDR3aa: ASSLYRAETQY

len: 12
j_gene: TRBJ1-2
v_gene: TRBV29-1
CDR3aa: SVVGMGTGDGYT

len: 13
j_gene: TRBJ2-1
v_gene: TRBV9
CDR3aa: ASSISGNSYNEQF

len: 15
j_gene: TRBJ2-1
v_gene: TRBV7-8
CDR3aa: ASRRTSGGATGNEQF

len: 14
j_gene: TRBJ2-4
v_gene: TRBV28
CDR3aa: ASSTITSGGKNIQY

len: 17
j_gene: TRBJ2-3
v_gene: TRBV14
CDR3aa: ASSQVELAGATSTDTQY

len: 13
j_gene: TRBJ2-7
v_gene: TRBV6-2/TRBV6-3
CDR3aa: ASSTLAGPSYEQY

len: 11
j_gene: TRBJ2-1
v_gene: TRBV7-3
CDR3aa: ASSRISGAEQF

len: 14
j_gene: TRBJ2-1
v_gene: TRBV15
CDR3aa: ATSRPDRGGYNEQF

len: 15
j_gene: TRBJ1-2
v_gene: TRBV6-2/TRBV6-3
CDR3aa: ASSYSRGPATNYGYT

len: 13
j_gene: TRBJ2-1
v_gene: TRBV5-1
CDR3aa: ASSLTGGVYNEQF